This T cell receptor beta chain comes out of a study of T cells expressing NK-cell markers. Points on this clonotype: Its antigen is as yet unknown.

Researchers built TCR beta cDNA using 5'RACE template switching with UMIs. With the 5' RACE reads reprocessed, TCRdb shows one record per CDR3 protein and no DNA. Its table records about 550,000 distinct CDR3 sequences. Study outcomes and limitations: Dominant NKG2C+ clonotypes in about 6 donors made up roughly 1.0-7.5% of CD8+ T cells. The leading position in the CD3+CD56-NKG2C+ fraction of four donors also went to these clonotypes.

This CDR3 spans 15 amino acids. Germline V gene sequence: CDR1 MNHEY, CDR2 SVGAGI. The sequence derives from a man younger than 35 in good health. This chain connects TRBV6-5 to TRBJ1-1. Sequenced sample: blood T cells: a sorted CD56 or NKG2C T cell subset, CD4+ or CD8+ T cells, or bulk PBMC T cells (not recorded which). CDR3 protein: CASSYWGGRRTEAFF.